The rows below give T cell receptor beta chains drawn from one sample of a study of beta chain features in type 1 diabetes. Some clones are missing from TCRdb's copy, which holds only in-frame ones; the method was immunoSEQ multiplex PCR. Here the sample spans 160,000 or so clones, approximately 9.1% being singletons. Sequencing was performed on central memory CD4+ T cells from blood. These receptors were obtained from a woman aged 18-30 years in good health. Both conserved end residues are part of each CDR3. D genes are given only for firm matches. Some rows have no size entry. The others give once, few or many, or a class for an expanded clone.

CDR3aa	CDR3nt	abundance	v_gene	j_gene	d_gene
CASSPGQLAGDTDTQYF	TGTGCCAGCAGTCCCGGCCAACTAGCGGGGGACACAGATACGCAGTATTTT	.	TRBV6-4	TRBJ2-3	TRBD2
CASRAGTGHYEQYF	TGTGCCAGCAGAGCCGGGACAGGGCACTACGAGCAGTACTTC	.	TRBV2	TRBJ2-7	TRBD1
CASSSYRDRDHTQYF	TGTGCCAGCAGCTCATACCGGGACAGGGATCATACGCAGTATTTT	.	TRBV5-4	TRBJ2-3	TRBD1
CSGGFPQGIGSYEQYF	TGCAGCGGAGGATTTCCACAGGGGATCGGGTCCTACGAGCAGTACTTC	.	TRBV29-1	TRBJ2-7	TRBD1
CASSFTGGAGTEAFF	TGCGCCAGCAGCTTTACAGGGGGCGCAGGCACTGAAGCTTTCTTT	.	TRBV5-1	TRBJ1-1	TRBD1
CASSQTSRNFYNEQFF	TGTGCCAGTAGCCAGACCAGCAGGAATTTCTACAATGAGCAGTTCTTC	few	TRBV19	TRBJ2-1	.
CASSQANLGASNQPQHF	TGCGCCAGCAGCCAAGCAAATCTGGGGGCGAGCAATCAGCCCCAGCATTTT	.	TRBV4-1	TRBJ1-5	.
CASSLVTGAPNEQFF	TGCGCCAGCAGCTTGGTGACGGGAGCGCCCAATGAGCAGTTCTTC	.	TRBV5-1	TRBJ2-1	.
CASSPDKNYGYTF	TGTGCCAGCAGCCCGGACAAGAACTATGGCTACACCTTC	few	TRBV7-3	TRBJ1-2	.
CASSIGLGAYEQYF	TGCGCCAGCAGCATCGGACTGGGAGCCTACGAGCAGTACTTC	few	TRBV5-1	TRBJ2-7	.
CASSQEGLAGYNEQFF	TGCGCCAGCAGCCAAGAAGGACTAGCGGGGTACAATGAGCAGTTCTTC	.	TRBV4-3	TRBJ2-1	TRBD2
CASSLQYTEAFF	TGTGCCAGCAGCTTGCAGTACACTGAAGCTTTCTTT	.	TRBV11-2	TRBJ1-1	.
CASSLSPSYEQYF	TGTGCCAGCAGCTTGAGTCCCTCCTACGAGCAGTACTTC	.	TRBV7-2	TRBJ2-7	.
CASSAGAGGHGEQPQHF	TGTGCCAGCAGCGCCGGGGCAGGGGGCCACGGCGAGCAGCCCCAGCATTTT	.	TRBV7-9	TRBJ1-5	TRBD1
CASSVSDGGVTQYF	TGTGCCAGCAGCGTATCGGATGGCGGGGTTACGCAGTATTTT	few	TRBV9	TRBJ2-3	.
CASSTGQLYGYTF	TGTGCCAGCAGTACGGGACAGCTCTATGGCTACACCTTC	.	TRBV7-2	TRBJ1-2	TRBD1
CSVVGTSGGTDTQYF	TGCAGCGTTGTGGGGACTAGCGGGGGAACAGATACGCAGTATTTT	.	TRBV29-1	TRBJ2-3	TRBD2
CASSLGLAGGVSYNEQFF	TGTGCCAGCAGCTTAGGACTAGCGGGGGGAGTCTCCTACAATGAGCAGTTCTTC	few	TRBV7-2	TRBJ2-1	TRBD2
CASSDRDRQETQYF	TGTGCCAGCAGTGACCGGGACAGGCAAGAGACCCAGTACTTC	many	TRBV2	TRBJ2-5	TRBD1
CASSSQGQGIGTEAFF	TGCGCCAGCAGCTCCCAGGGACAGGGAATTGGTACTGAAGCTTTCTTT	few	TRBV5-1	TRBJ1-1	TRBD1
CAISESWDRDTEAFF	TGTGCCATCAGTGAGTCGTGGGACAGGGACACTGAAGCTTTCTTT	few	TRBV10-3	TRBJ1-1	TRBD1
CAIKGGSGRGETQYF	TGTGCCATCAAAGGAGGTAGCGGGAGGGGAGAGACCCAGTACTTC	few	TRBV10-3	TRBJ2-5	TRBD2
CASRMDRAPTDTQYF	TGTGCCAGCAGGATGGACAGGGCCCCCACAGATACGCAGTATTTT	.	TRBV2	TRBJ2-3	TRBD1
CASSLGLAGMEYEQYF	TGTGCCAGCAGTTTGGGACTAGCGGGGATGGAGTACGAGCAGTACTTC	few	TRBV27	TRBJ2-7	TRBD2
CASSVGTGNTGELFF	TGTGCCAGCAGCGTAGGGACAGGGAACACCGGGGAGCTGTTTTTT	few	TRBV9	TRBJ2-2	TRBD1
CASSLDSSYNEQFF	TGTGCCAGCAGCTTGGACAGCTCCTACAATGAGCAGTTCTTC	.	TRBV7-2	TRBJ2-1	.
CASSRSGQGYGYTF	TGTGCCAGCAGCCGATCGGGACAGGGGTATGGCTACACCTTC	.	TRBV14	TRBJ1-2	TRBD1
CASSRDRVGTGELFF	TGCGCCAGCAGCAGGGACAGGGTGGGCACCGGGGAGCTGTTTTTT	few	TRBV4-1	TRBJ2-2	TRBD1
CASSLGTRGLTGELFF	TGTGCCAGCAGCTTAGGGACTAGGGGTTTGACCGGGGAGCTGTTTTTT	few	TRBV7-6	TRBJ2-2	TRBD2
CASNSLGGTHGYTF	TGTGCCAGCAATTCACTAGGGGGCACGCATGGCTACACCTTC	.	TRBV7-8	TRBJ1-2	TRBD1
CASSPRQGFTDTQYF	TGTGCCAGCAGCCCCCGTCAGGGCTTCACAGATACGCAGTATTTT	.	TRBV7-8	TRBJ2-3	.
CASSTQGNGYTF	TGTGCCAGCAGTACCCAGGGGAATGGCTACACCTTC	few	TRBV9	TRBJ1-2	.
CASSLEVRGPYEQYF	TGTGCCAGCAGCTTGGAAGTCAGGGGTCCCTACGAGCAGTACTTC	few	TRBV5-4	TRBJ2-7	.
CASSSQGDTEAFF	TGTGCCAGCAGCTCCCAGGGGGACACTGAAGCTTTCTTT	.	TRBV11-2	TRBJ1-1	TRBD1
CASSPRERGKELFF	TGTGCCAGCAGTCCCAGGGAGAGGGGGAAGGAGCTGTTTTTT	few	TRBV7-2	TRBJ2-2	.
CASSLKTGDPYEQYF	TGTGCCAGCAGCTTGAAGACAGGGGATCCATACGAGCAGTACTTC	many	TRBV11-2	TRBJ2-7	TRBD1
CASRLAGEDTEAFF	TGTGCAAGTCGCTTAGCAGGGGAGGATACTGAAGCTTTCTTT	few	TRBV12-2	TRBJ1-1	.
CASSEVAGTEAFF	TGTGCCAGCAGTGAAGTTGCAGGGACTGAAGCTTTCTTT	few	TRBV2	TRBJ1-1	.
CASTGTSGYNEQFF	TGTGCCAGCACCGGGACTAGCGGGTACAATGAGCAGTTCTTC	few	TRBV6-1	TRBJ2-1	TRBD2
CASSYRGPHNEQFF	TGTGCCAGCAGTTACCGAGGGCCCCACAATGAGCAGTTCTTC	few	TRBV6-5	TRBJ2-1	.
CASRTGGQETQYF	TGTGCCAGCAGGACGGGGGGTCAAGAGACCCAGTACTTC	.	TRBV6-6	TRBJ2-5	TRBD2
CASSPQGSNNEQFF	TGTGCCAGCAGCCCCCAAGGGAGTAACAATGAGCAGTTCTTC	.	TRBV9	TRBJ2-1	.
CASSLDRTLNTEAFF	TGTGCCAGCAGCCTGGACAGGACCTTGAACACTGAAGCTTTCTTT	few	TRBV5-4	TRBJ1-1	TRBD1
CASSEYEGSNYGYTF	TGTGCCAGCAGTGAGTACGAGGGATCTAACTATGGCTACACCTTC	.	TRBV6-1	TRBJ1-2	.
CASNTGLAPQETQYF	TGTGCCAGCAACACGGGACTAGCTCCACAAGAGACCCAGTACTTC	.	TRBV7-2	TRBJ2-5	TRBD2
CAISESVGGRAHEQYF	TGTGCCATCAGTGAGTCGGTAGGGGGGAGGGCCCACGAGCAGTACTTC	many	TRBV10-3	TRBJ2-7	.
CASSPGQGRHGSYEQYF	TGTGCCAGCTCACCGGGACAGGGGAGGCACGGGTCCTACGAGCAGTACTTC	few	TRBV18	TRBJ2-7	TRBD1
CASSSRTVHTEAFF	TGTGCCAGCAGCTCCCGGACAGTACACACTGAAGCTTTCTTT	.	TRBV7-2	TRBJ1-1	.
CASSAVAGTQFF	TGTGCCAGCAGTGCCGTTGCGGGCACTCAGTTCTTC	.	TRBV2	TRBJ2-1	.
CASMPGQGSGTQYF	TGTGCCAGTATGCCGGGACAGGGGTCGGGGACCCAGTACTTC	many	TRBV19	TRBJ2-5	TRBD1
CAWSMSGRFGQPQHF	TGTGCCTGGTCTATGTCAGGGAGGTTCGGTCAGCCCCAGCATTTT	few	TRBV30	TRBJ1-5	.
CASSLYRGQGQKLFF	TGTGCCAGCAGCTTATATCGAGGACAGGGGCAAAAACTGTTTTTT	few	TRBV7-2	TRBJ1-4	TRBD1
CASSADRASAQHF	TGTGCCAGCAGCGCGGACAGGGCTTCGGCCCAGCATTTT	few	TRBV4-2	TRBJ1-5	TRBD1